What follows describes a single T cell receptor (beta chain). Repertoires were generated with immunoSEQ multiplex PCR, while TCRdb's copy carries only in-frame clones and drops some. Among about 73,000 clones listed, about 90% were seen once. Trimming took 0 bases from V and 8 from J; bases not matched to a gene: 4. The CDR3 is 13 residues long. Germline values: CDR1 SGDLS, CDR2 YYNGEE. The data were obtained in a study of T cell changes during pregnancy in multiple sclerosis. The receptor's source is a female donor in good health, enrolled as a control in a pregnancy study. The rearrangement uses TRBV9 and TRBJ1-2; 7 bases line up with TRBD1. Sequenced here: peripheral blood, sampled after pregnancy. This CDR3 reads CASSVEGAGGYTF. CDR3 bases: TGTGCCAGCAGCGTAGAGGGGGCAGGAGGCTACACCTTC.